This T cell receptor beta chain derives from a study of T cells in tuberculosis. Whole-study context: This South African cohort compared adolescents with or without latent tuberculosis against adults with active tuberculosis. Samples predate treatment or fall within its first 7 days. Regarding the study as a whole: Active tuberculosis TCR-alpha repertoires lay closer to GMM-specific TCRs than IGRA-negative controls, suggesting clonal expansion. GEM motif frequencies gave 60% to 70% accuracy; the GMM repertoire gave roughly 90%.

Sample time point: new active TB diagnosis, blood taken before or within 7 days of starting treatment. With regard to this clone: The target antigen is unknown.

Assay used: immunoSEQ multiplex PCR; TCRdb lists only in-frame clones, some missing. The sample lists 40,000 or so clones; approximately 93% were seen once. The sequenced sample was PBMCs, obtained at tuberculosis diagnosis. This clonotype originated in an adult with tuberculosis.

The CDR3 bases are TGTGCCAGCAGCTTTTCAGGGGATTGGACGACTAACTATGGCTACACCTTC. Its translation is CASSFSGDWTTNYGYTF. V and J are TRBV11-3 and TRBJ1-2; possible D gene TRBD1, 6 bases. CDR3 length equals 17 residues. V lost 3 bases to trimming and J lost 0 bases, with 17 bases between them. Germline values: CDR1 SGHNT, CDR2 YENEEA.